This T cell receptor beta chain emerged from a study of T cell responses to AZD1222 COVID-19 vaccine. Profiled with immunoSEQ multiplex PCR; TCRdb holds only in-frame clones, not every one. The sample has 100,000 to 150,000 clones, less than 90% seen once. V was pared by 7 bases and J by 6 bases, with 12 bases of the junction left unmatched. CDR1 is MNHNY, CDR2 SVGAGI, per germline (reference sequence). The CDR3 has 16 amino acids. The chain employs TRBV6-6 and TRBJ1-6, with 7 bases that match TRBD1. The sample in question was peripheral blood, obtained on day 0 of AZD1222 vaccination. The sequence came from an adult in good health. CDR3 coding DNA: TGTGCCAGCACCCACGATAGACAGGGCTTTAATTCACCCCTCCACTTT. Residues: CASTHDRQGFNSPLHF.